The entry below gives a single TCR beta chain sequence along with its context. What it binds is unknown. Carrying UMI labels, the TRB cDNA libraries were prepared through 5' RACE. Each CDR3 protein gets one entry in TCRdb, which reprocessed the 5' RACE reads and gives no DNA. This listing includes roughly 4,700 distinct CDR3 sequences. The CDR3 sequence is 14 residues long. Germline-derived CDR1 and CDR2 are SGHRS and YFSETQ. The data originate from a study of CXCR3-negative and CXCR3-positive naive CD8 T cells. Study results and caveats: The level of CXCR3 expression partially decreased after cryopreservation; the majority of assays used fresh PBMCs. Naive cells, whether CXCR3-negative or CXCR3-positive, had similar TRBV-TRBJ usage, while memory cells differed. TRB CDR3s of CXCR3-positive naive cells were more hydrophobic than those of CXCR3-negative naive cells.

This TCR came from a human donor in good health. Some clones in this sample may be carry-over from other donors' samples. V and J are TRBV5-1 and TRBJ2-6. Sequencing was done on a sample of naive CXCR3+ CD8+ T cells from blood. The subset: CD45RO-CCR7+CD27+CD95- naive CD8+ T cells expressing CXCR3 (TNR3+). The CDR3 reads CASSSQKGANVLTF.